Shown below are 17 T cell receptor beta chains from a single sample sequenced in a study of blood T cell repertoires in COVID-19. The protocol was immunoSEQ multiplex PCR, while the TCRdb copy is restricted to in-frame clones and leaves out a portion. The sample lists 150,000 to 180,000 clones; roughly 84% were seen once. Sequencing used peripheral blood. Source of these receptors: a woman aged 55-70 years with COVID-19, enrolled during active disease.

The CDR3 region is CASSGNRQETQYF. The CDR3 coding sequence is TGTGCCAGCAGTGGGAACAGACAAGAGACCCAGTACTTC. The V and J genes are TRBV2 and TRBJ2-5; D not certain. This CDR3 is built from 13 residues. CDR1 and CDR2 (germline): SNHLY, FYNNEI. Trimming pared 4 bases from V and 2 bases from J, leaving 8 bases between.

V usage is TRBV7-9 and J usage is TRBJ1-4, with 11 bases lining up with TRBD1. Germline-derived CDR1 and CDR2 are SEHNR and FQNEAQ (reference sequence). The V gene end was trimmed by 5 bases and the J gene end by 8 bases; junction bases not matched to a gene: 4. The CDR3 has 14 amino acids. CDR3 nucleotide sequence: TGTGCCAGCAGCCTGGGACAGGGGGGCGAAAAACTGTTTTTT. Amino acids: CASSLGQGGEKLFF.

DNA of the CDR3: TGTGCCAGCAGTGAAGCGGCCATTCAGTACTTC. It is translated as CASSEAAIQYF. The chain couples TRBV6-1 to TRBJ2-4; D is unresolved. This CDR3 has 11 residues. The V end lost 0 bases, the J end lost 9 bases, and 3 bases lay between the germline ends. Germline-derived CDR1 and CDR2 are MNHNS and SASEGT.

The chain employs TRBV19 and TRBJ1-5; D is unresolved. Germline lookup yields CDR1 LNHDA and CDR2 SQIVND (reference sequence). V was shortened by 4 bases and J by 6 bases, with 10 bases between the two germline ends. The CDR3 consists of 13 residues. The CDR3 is CASSTVLPQPQHF. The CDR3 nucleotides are TGTGCCAGTAGTACAGTCCTCCCTCAGCCCCAGCATTTT.

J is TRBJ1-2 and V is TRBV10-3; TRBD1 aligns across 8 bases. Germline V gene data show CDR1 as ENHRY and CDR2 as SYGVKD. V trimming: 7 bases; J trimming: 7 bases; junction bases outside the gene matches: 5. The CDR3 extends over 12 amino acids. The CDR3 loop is CAITGTGRGYTF. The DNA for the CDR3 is TGTGCCATCACCGGGACAGGACGTGGCTACACCTTC.

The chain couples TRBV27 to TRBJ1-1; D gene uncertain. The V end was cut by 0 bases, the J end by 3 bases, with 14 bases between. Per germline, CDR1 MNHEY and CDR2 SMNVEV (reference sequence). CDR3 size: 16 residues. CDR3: CASSLSSPSSYTEAFF. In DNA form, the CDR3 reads TGTGCCAGCAGTTTATCCAGTCCATCTAGTTACACTGAAGCTTTCTTT.

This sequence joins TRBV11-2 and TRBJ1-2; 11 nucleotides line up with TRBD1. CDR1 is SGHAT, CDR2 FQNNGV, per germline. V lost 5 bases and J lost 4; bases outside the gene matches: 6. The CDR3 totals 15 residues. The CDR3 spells CASSPRTGGSYGYTF. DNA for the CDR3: TGTGCCAGCAGCCCCAGGACAGGGGGCAGCTATGGCTACACCTTC. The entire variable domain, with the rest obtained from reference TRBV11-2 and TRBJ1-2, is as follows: EAGVAQSPRYKIIEKRQSVAFWCNPISGHATLYWYQQILGQGPKLLIQFQNNGVVDDSQLPKDRFSAERLKGVDSTLKIQPAKLEDSAVYLCASSPRTGGSYGYTFGSGTRLTVV.

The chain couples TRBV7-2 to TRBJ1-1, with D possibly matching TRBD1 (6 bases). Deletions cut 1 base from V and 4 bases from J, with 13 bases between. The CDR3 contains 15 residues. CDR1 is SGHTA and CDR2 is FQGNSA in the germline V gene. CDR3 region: CASSLVGGGITEAFF. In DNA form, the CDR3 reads TGTGCCAGCAGCTTAGTGGGTGGGGGCATCACTGAAGCTTTCTTT.

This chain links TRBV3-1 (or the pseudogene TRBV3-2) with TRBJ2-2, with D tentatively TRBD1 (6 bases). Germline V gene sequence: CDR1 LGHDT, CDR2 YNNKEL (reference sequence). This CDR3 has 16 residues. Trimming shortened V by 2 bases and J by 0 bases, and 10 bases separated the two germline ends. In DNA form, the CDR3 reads TGTGCCAGCAGCCAACGCGGACAGCCGAACACCGGGGAGCTGTTTTTT. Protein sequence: CASSQRGQPNTGELFF.

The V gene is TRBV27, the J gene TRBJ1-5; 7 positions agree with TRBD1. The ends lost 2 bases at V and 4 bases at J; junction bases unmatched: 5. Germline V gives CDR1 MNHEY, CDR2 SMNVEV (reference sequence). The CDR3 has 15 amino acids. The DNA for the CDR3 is TGTGCCAGCAGTTTAGATGACAGGGAGAATCAGCCCCAGCATTTT. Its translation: CASSLDDRENQPQHF.

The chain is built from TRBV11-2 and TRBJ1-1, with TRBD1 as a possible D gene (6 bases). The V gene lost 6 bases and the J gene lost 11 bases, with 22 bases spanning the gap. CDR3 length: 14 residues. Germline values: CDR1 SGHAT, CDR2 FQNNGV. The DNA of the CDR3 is TGTGCCAGCAGACCTTCACAGGGCCACCTCCGGGCTTTCTTT. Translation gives CASRPSQGHLRAFF.

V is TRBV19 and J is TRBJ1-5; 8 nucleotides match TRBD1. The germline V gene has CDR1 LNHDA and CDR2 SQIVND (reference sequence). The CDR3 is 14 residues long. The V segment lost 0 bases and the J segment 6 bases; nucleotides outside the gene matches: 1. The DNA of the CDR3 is TGTGCCAGTAGTATAGAAACAGGGGGTCAGCCCCAGCATTTT. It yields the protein CASSIETGGQPQHF. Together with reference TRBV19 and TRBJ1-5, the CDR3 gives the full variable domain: DGGITQSPKYLFRKEGQNVTLSCEQNLNHDAMYWYRQDPGQGLRLIYYSQIVNDFQKGDIAEGYSVSREKKESFPLTVTSAQKNPTAFYLCASSIETGGQPQHFGDGTRLSIL.

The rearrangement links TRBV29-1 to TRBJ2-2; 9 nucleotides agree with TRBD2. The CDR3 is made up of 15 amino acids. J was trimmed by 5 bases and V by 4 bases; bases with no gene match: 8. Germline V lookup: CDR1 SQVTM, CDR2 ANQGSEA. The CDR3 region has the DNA TGCAGCGTTGTAGGTAGCGGGAGCGGTACCGGGGAGCTGTTTTTT. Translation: CSVVGSGSGTGELFF.

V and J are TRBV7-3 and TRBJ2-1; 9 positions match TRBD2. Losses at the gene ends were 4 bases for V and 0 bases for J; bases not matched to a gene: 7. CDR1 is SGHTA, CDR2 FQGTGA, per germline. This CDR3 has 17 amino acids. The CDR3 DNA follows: TGTGCCAGCAGCTCCCGACTAGCGGAGAGCTCCTACAATGAGCAGTTCTTC. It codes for CASSSRLAESSYNEQFF. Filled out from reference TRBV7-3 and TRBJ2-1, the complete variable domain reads GAGVSQTPSNKVTEKGKYVELRCDPISGHTALYWYRQSLGQGPEFLIYFQGTGAADDSGLPNDRFFAVRPEGSVSTLKIQRTERGDSAVYLCASSSRLAESSYNEQFFGPGTRLTVL.

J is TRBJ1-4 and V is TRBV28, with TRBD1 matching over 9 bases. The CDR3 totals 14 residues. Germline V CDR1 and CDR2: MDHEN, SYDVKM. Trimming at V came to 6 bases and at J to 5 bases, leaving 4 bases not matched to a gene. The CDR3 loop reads CASSRDRVNEKLFF. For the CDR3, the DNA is TGTGCCAGCAGCCGGGACAGGGTGAATGAAAAACTGTTTTTT.

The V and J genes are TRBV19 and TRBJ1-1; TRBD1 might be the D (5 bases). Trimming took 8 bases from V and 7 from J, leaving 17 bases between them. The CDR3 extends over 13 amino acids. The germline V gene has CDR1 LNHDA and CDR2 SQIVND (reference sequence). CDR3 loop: CASWAPGGYEAFF. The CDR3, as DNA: TGTGCCAGTTGGGCCCCCGGGGGGTATGAAGCTTTCTTT. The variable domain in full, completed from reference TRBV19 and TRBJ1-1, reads DGGITQSPKYLFRKEGQNVTLSCEQNLNHDAMYWYRQDPGQGLRLIYYSQIVNDFQKGDIAEGYSVSREKKESFPLTVTSAQKNPTAFYLCASWAPGGYEAFFGQGTRLTVV.

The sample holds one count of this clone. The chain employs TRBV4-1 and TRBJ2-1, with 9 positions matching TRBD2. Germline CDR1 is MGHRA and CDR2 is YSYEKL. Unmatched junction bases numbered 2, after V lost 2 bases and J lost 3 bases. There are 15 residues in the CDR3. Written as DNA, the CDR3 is TGCGCCAGCAGCCAACCGCGGGGGGGCTACAATGAGCAGTTCTTC. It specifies CASSQPRGGYNEQFF.